Shown below are 16 T cell receptor beta chains from a single sample sequenced in a study of cytomegalovirus exposure and HLA in healthy donors. Primers included in the PCR were 60 Vbeta and 13 Jbeta primers. Using immunoSEQ multiplex PCR, the repertoire was profiled, and TCRdb retains in-frame clones only, with some absent. The sample has approximately 75,000 clones; 80% to 90% are singletons. What was sequenced was PBMCs. These TCRs come from a man in his 70s in good health and CMV-seropositive.

This chain uses TRBV7-9 with TRBJ1-2; D gene ambiguous. This CDR3 has 13 residues. The germline CDR1 and CDR2 sequences are SEHNR and FQNEAQ (reference sequence). V was cut by 3 bases and J by 8 bases, with 13 bases left in between. The CDR3 DNA reads as TGTGCCAGCAGCTTCCCTGACTCTCGGGGCTACACCTTC. This sequence encodes CASSFPDSRGYTF.

This clone was observed once. The chain has TRBV2 and TRBJ2-7; 9 bases are a match to TRBD1. The germline gives CDR1 SNHLY, CDR2 FYNNEI. The CDR3 runs 14 residues. V shed 5 bases and J 3 bases; nucleotides not matched to a gene: 5. The CDR3 loop reads CASSHRDRDYEQYF. Written as DNA, the CDR3 is TGTGCCAGCAGTCACCGGGACAGGGACTACGAGCAGTACTTC.

V usage is TRBV18 and J usage is TRBJ2-2; a possible D gene is TRBD1 (7 bases). CDR3 size: 16 residues. Germline V CDR1 and CDR2: KGHSH, LQKENI. Trimming pared 2 bases from V and 4 bases from J, leaving 14 bases between. CDR3 coding DNA: TGTGCCAGCTCACCAGGAGGGGGCCAAGTCACCGGGGAGCTGTTTTTT. It is translated as CASSPGGGQVTGELFF.

This clone was seen more than once but under ten times. The gene calls are TRBV6-6 and TRBJ2-5; D not certain. The CDR3 has 11 amino acids. V lost 5 bases to trimming and J lost 5 bases, with 6 bases between them. The germline V gene has CDR1 MNHNY and CDR2 SVGAGI (reference sequence). As DNA, the CDR3 is TGTGCCAGCAGTAACGGGGAGACCCAGTACTTC. It encodes CASSNGETQYF.

This clone was seen a single time. The chain recombines TRBV6-5 with TRBJ2-3; 7 bases are a match to TRBD2. The CDR3 is 16 residues long. Germline V gives CDR1 MNHEY, CDR2 SVGAGI. Trimming at V came to 0 bases and at J to 4 bases, leaving 7 bases not matched to a gene. The DNA for the CDR3 is TGTGCCAGCAGTTACTCCAGCGGGATTGGCGCAGATACGCAGTATTTT. Amino acid sequence: CASSYSSGIGADTQYF.

The chain couples TRBV11-2 to TRBJ2-1; 8 nucleotides line up with TRBD1. Trimming removed 7 bases from V and 10 bases from J; junction bases left unmatched: 3. Germline V gene data show CDR1 as SGHAT and CDR2 as FQNNGV. This CDR3 has 11 amino acids. In DNA, the CDR3 is TGTGCCAGCACCCGGGACAGGGAGCAGTTCTTC. It yields the protein CASTRDREQFF.

The chain recombines TRBV10-2 with TRBJ2-7, with 7 bases fitting TRBD2. V gave up 8 bases and J gave up 6 bases; unmatched junction bases: 10. Germline V gives CDR1 WSHSY, CDR2 SAAADI. This CDR3 contains 13 residues. CDR3 protein: CASRSGDPVEQYF. CDR3 nucleotides: TGCGCCAGCCGAAGCGGGGACCCCGTCGAGCAGTACTTC.

J is TRBJ1-1 and V is TRBV29-1, with TRBD1 as a possible D gene (5 bases). CDR1 and CDR2 (germline): SQVTM, ANQGSEA. V lost 7 bases, J lost 4 bases, and 16 bases lay in between. The CDR3 contains 13 residues. CDR3 sequence (DNA): TGCAGCGGGGGCAGGGTTCCGAGCACTGAAGCTTTCTTT. Protein sequence: CSGGRVPSTEAFF.

This rearrangement joins TRBV10-3 to TRBJ2-1; 7 nucleotides line up with TRBD1. Germline V lookup: CDR1 ENHRY, CDR2 SYGVKD. The CDR3 has 14 amino acids. Trimming at V came to 10 bases and at J to 4 bases, leaving 10 bases not matched to a gene. The CDR3 bases are TGTGCCACCAGCTTTGAGGACAGGTACAATGAGCAGTTCTTC. Its translation: CATSFEDRYNEQFF.

The chain links TRBV28 to TRBJ1-4; 10 bases are a match to TRBD1. CDR1 MDHEN and CDR2 SYDVKM come from the germline V gene. The CDR3 loop spans 15 amino acids. J gave up 8 bases and V 5 bases, and 8 bases lay outside the gene matches. As DNA, the CDR3 is TGTGCCAGCAGTGTTCGGACAGGGGGAAGAGAAAAACTGTTTTTT. Amino acid sequence: CASSVRTGGREKLFF.

This clone showed up just a few times. V gene TRBV7-6 combines with J gene TRBJ2-3, with TRBD1 matching 7 bases. V dropped 1 base and J dropped 2; count of bases not matched to a gene: 3. This CDR3 comprises 15 residues. Germline CDR1 and CDR2: SGHVS and FNYEAQ. The CDR3 loop reads CASSLGGQTTDTQYF. The CDR3 DNA sequence: TGTGCCAGCAGCTTAGGGGGACAGACCACAGATACGCAGTATTTT.

The CDR3 reads CASSPLGGSTDTQYF. CDR3 DNA sequence: TGTGCCAGCAGCCCGCTGGGGGGGAGCACAGATACGCAGTATTTT. The V gene is TRBV5-6, the J gene TRBJ2-3; the match to TRBD2 covers 7 bases. Germline V gene sequence: CDR1 SGHDT, CDR2 YYEEEE. With 4 bases clipped from V and 0 bases from J, the junction kept 5 bases outside the gene matches. The CDR3 covers 15 residues.

The V gene is TRBV28, the J gene TRBJ2-3, with D unclear. The CDR3 consists of 12 residues. V was clipped by 6 bases and J by 3 bases, with 7 bases between them. Germline values: CDR1 MDHEN, CDR2 SYDVKM. The CDR3 protein is CASRALTDTQYF. CDR3 in DNA: TGTGCCAGCAGGGCCTTAACAGATACGCAGTATTTT.

The J gene is TRBJ2-7, the V gene TRBV6-5; 9 bases are shared with TRBD1. The CDR3 has 14 amino acids. Trimming at V came to 6 bases and at J to 2 bases, leaving 5 bases not matched to a gene. Germline V gene sequence: CDR1 MNHEY, CDR2 SVGAGI. CDR3 region: CASRRGQGTYEQYF. The CDR3 DNA reads as TGTGCCAGCAGGAGGGGACAGGGCACCTACGAGCAGTACTTC.

The gene calls are TRBV28 and TRBJ2-2, with unresolved D. Germline V gene lookup returns CDR1 MDHEN and CDR2 SYDVKM. There are 15 residues in the CDR3. V was cut by 4 bases and J by 3 bases, with 12 bases left in between. The CDR3 DNA sequence: TGTGCCAGCAGTTCAGCCGGAGTAGACACCGGGGAGCTGTTTTTT. The encoded protein is CASSSAGVDTGELFF. Full variable domain (rest looked up from reference TRBV28 and TRBJ2-2): DVKVTQSSRYLVKRTGEKVFLECVQDMDHENMFWYRQDPGLGLRLIYFSYDVKMKEKGDIPEGYSVSREKKERFSLILESASTNQTSMYLCASSSAGVDTGELFFGEGSRLTVL.

V and J are TRBV19 and TRBJ1-2, with 8 bases aligning to TRBD1. The CDR3 is 14 residues long. J gave up 3 bases and V 3 bases, and 3 bases lay outside the gene matches. Germline assignment: CDR1 LNHDA and CDR2 SQIVND (reference sequence). The CDR3 region is CASSIGQGYYGYTF. The CDR3, as DNA: TGTGCCAGTAGTATCGGACAGGGCTACTATGGCTACACCTTC.